A selection of T cell receptor beta chains follows, all from one sample in a study of CD8+ T cells in alopecia areata. Clones were sequenced by immunoSEQ multiplex PCR, and TCRdb holds only the in-frame ones, with some missing. The sample lists about 200,000 clones, approximately 67% occurring once. The sequencing here drew on CD4+ T cells sorted from blood, taken around week 49, from a patient treated with tofacitinib. These receptors originate from a human donor with alopecia areata. Both conserved end residues are part of each CDR3.

TRBV11-2,TRBJ2-3,CASSITGGLTDTQYF
TRBV20-1,TRBJ1-2,CSARSDDGYTF
TRBV4-2,TRBJ2-7,CASSQDGMSYEQYF
TRBV9,TRBJ2-1,CASSVGTGGYNEQFF
TRBV27,TRBJ2-1,CASSSLGREQFF
TRBV7-3,TRBJ2-1,CASSLQGGYEQFF
TRBV4-1,TRBJ2-1,CASSQIDMMAYNEQFF
TRBV5-1,.,CASSLPGQGSEQYF
TRBV5-4,TRBJ2-3,CASSPRREHTDTQYF
TRBV7-9,TRBJ2-7,CASSPDRGSSSYEQYF
TRBV29-1,TRBJ1-2,CSVVSGGYGYTF
TRBV29-1,TRBJ1-2,CSVTLTGSYGYTF
TRBV14,TRBJ1-6,CASSQARSYNSPLHF
TRBV19,TRBJ1-1,CASSIMSEANTEAFF
TRBV7-2,TRBJ2-7,CASSLGPDRWEQYF
TRBV29-1,TRBJ2-3,CSVVLAGGASTDTQYF
TRBV29-1,TRBJ2-5,CSVEFLAGETQYF
TRBV7-2,TRBJ2-1,CAGGFGLNEQFF
TRBV29-1,TRBJ1-4,CSAGTRLGKLFF
TRBV30,TRBJ1-1,CAWSVLEGGREAFF
TRBV27,TRBJ2-6,CASSPGASGANVLTF
TRBV6-5,TRBJ1-2,CASSYGTPLYGYTF
TRBV6-4,TRBJ2-1,CASSAGGFGNEQFF
TRBV30,TRBJ1-1,CAWSTPDRKNTEAFF
TRBV6-5,TRBJ2-3,CASVKRDSSPDTQYF
TRBV29-1,TRBJ2-1,CSVVGRQSYNEQFF
TRBV29-1,TRBJ2-1,CSLGGRLSNEQFF
TRBV7-2,TRBJ2-3,CASTRGRVADTQYF
TRBV6-1,TRBJ2-1,CASMEGVYNEQFF
TRBV5-6,TRBJ1-2,CASTRTGSEGYTF
TRBV5-6,TRBJ2-5,CASSFMQGQETQYF
TRBV5-1,TRBJ2-3,CASHPGASVDTQYF
TRBV2,TRBJ2-7,CASSVRTNAWGEQYF
TRBV19,TRBJ1-2,CASSIAQGRVTSGYTF
TRBV30,TRBJ1-6,CAWSGDGVNSPLHF
TRBV10-3,TRBJ1-1,CAISERGTNTEAFF
TRBV7-3,TRBJ2-3,CASSTTSADTQYF
TRBV7-9,TRBJ2-3,CASTPLAESTDTQYF
TRBV30,TRBJ2-5,CAWSLGTSRKSTQYF
TRBV11-2,TRBJ2-7,CASSAGTSLSLEQYF
TRBV7-9,TRBJ2-1,CASSLGTGDPHYNEQFF
TRBV29-1,TRBJ1-1,CSVEARDREMTFF
TRBV7-2,TRBJ2-7,CASSGLAGGPYEQYF
TRBV5-1,TRBJ1-2,CASSSDRDGYTF
TRBV29-1,TRBJ2-1,CSVAYRASGGNEQFF
TRBV21-1,TRBJ1-5,CASLSNQPQHF
TRBV30,TRBJ2-2,CACTSGTSGPSRTGELFF
TRBV11-2,TRBJ1-2,CASSMGRNYGYTF
TRBV7-8,TRBJ1-4,CASSLGANEKLFF
TRBV10-3,TRBJ2-2,CAISPGTGLAGELFF